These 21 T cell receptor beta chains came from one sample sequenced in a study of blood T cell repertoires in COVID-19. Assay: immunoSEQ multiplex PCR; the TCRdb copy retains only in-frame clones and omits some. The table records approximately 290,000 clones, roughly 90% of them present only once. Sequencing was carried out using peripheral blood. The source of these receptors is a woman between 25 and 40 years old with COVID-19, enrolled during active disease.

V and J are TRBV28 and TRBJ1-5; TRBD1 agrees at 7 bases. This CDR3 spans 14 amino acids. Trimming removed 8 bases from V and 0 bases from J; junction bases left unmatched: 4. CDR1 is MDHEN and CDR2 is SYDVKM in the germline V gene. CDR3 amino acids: CASLTGVSNQPQHF. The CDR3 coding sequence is TGTGCCAGCCTTACAGGGGTTAGCAATCAGCCCCAGCATTTT. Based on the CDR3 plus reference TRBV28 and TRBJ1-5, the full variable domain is DVKVTQSSRYLVKRTGEKVFLECVQDMDHENMFWYRQDPGLGLRLIYFSYDVKMKEKGDIPEGYSVSREKKERFSLILESASTNQTSMYLCASLTGVSNQPQHFGDGTRLSIL.

The CDR3, as DNA: TGTGCCAGCAGCTTACGGGGGAGAGAGACCCAGTACTTC. This translates into CASSLRGRETQYF. The chain links TRBV7-2 to TRBJ2-5, with D maybe TRBD2 (6 bases). V dropped 2 bases and J dropped 4 bases, with 8 bases sitting between them. In germline, CDR1 is SGHTA, CDR2 FQGNSA. The CDR3 totals 13 residues.

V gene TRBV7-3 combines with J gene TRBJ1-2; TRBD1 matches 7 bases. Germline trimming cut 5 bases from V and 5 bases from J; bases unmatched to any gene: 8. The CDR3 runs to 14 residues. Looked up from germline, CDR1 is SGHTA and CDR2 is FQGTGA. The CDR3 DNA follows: TGTGCCAGCAGCCCCCCCGGGACAGCTTATGGCTACACCTTC. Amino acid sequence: CASSPPGTAYGYTF.

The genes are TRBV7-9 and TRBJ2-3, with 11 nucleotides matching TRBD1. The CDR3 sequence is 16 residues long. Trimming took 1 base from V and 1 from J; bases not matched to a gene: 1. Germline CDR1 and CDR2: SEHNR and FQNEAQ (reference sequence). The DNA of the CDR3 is TGTGCCAGCAGCTTAGGGACAGGGGGCGGCACAGATACGCAGTATTTT. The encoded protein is CASSLGTGGGTDTQYF.

CDR3 nucleotide sequence: TGTGCCACCAGTGTGGGGACTAGCGGGACCGGACCATACAATGAGCAGTTCTTC. Translated: CATSVGTSGTGPYNEQFF. J is TRBJ2-1 and V is TRBV24-1; 13 bases are shared with TRBD2. In germline, CDR1 is KGHDR, CDR2 SFDVKD. V was pared by 5 bases and J by 4 bases, with 10 bases of the junction left unmatched. The CDR3 spans 18 residues.

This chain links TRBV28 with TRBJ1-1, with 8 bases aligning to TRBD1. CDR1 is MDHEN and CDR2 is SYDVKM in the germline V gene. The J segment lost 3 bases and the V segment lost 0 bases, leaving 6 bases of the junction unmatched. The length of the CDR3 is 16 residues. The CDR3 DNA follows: TGTGCCAGCAGTTTATGGGCAGGGGGCACAGACACTGAAGCTTTCTTT. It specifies CASSLWAGGTDTEAFF.

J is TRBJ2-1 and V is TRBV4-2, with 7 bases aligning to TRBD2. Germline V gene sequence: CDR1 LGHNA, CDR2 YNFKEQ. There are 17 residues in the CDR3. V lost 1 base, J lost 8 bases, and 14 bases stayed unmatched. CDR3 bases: TGTGCCAGCAGCCAAGGATACCCAAGCGGGAACGCCCATGAGCAGTTCTTC. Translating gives CASSQGYPSGNAHEQFF.

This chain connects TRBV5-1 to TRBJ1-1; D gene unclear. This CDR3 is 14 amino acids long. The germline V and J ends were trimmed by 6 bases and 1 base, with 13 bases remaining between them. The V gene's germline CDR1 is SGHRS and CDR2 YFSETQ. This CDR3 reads CASMSGGSNTEAFF. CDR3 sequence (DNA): TGCGCCAGCATGAGTGGCGGCTCGAACACTGAAGCTTTCTTT. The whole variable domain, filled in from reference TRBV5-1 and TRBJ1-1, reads KAGVTQTPRYLIKTRGQQVTLSCSPISGHRSVSWYQQTPGQGLQFLFEYFSETQRNKGNFPGRFSGRQFSNSRSEMNVSTLELGDSALYLCASMSGGSNTEAFFGQGTRLTVV.

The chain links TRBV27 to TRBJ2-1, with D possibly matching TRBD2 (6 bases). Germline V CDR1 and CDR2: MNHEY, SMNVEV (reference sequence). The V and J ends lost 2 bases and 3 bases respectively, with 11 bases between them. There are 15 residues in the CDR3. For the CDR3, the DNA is TGTGCCAGCAGTTTAGGCCAGGGAGGCTACAATGAGCAGTTCTTC. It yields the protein CASSLGQGGYNEQFF.

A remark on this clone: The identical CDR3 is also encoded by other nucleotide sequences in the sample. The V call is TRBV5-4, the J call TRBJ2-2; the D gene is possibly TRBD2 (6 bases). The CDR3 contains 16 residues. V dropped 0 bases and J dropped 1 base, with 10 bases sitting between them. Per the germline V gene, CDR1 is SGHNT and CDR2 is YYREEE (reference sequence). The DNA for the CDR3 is TGTGCCAGCAGCTTGGAACCGGGACTGAACACCGGGGAGCTGTTTTTT. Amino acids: CASSLEPGLNTGELFF.

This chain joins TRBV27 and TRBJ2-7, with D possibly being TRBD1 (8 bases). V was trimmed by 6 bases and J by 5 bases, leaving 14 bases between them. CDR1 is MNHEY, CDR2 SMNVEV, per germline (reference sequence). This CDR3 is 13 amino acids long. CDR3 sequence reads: CASRITGGDEQYF. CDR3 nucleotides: TGTGCCAGCAGAATTACAGGGGGGGACGAGCAGTACTTC.

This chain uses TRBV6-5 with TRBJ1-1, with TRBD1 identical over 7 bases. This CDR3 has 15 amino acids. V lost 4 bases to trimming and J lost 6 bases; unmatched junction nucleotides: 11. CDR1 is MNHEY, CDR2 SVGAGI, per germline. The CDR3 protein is CASSSPYRGKAEAFF. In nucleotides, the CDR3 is TGTGCCAGCAGTTCCCCCTACAGGGGAAAGGCTGAAGCTTTCTTT.

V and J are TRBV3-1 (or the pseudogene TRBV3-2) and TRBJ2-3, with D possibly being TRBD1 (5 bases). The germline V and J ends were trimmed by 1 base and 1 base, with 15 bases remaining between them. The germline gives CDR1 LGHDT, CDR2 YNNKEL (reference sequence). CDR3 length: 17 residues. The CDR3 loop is CASSQGSPGQGTDTQYF. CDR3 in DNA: TGTGCCAGCAGCCAAGGTTCCCCAGGGCAGGGCACAGATACGCAGTATTTT.

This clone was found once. The chain's CDR3 is CASSWDIQQPQHF. The CDR3 DNA reads TGTGCCAGCTCCTGGGACATCCAGCAGCCCCAGCATTTT. The chain couples TRBV27 to TRBJ1-5; tentatively, D is TRBD1 (6 bases). Trimming cost V 8 bases and J 7 bases, with 15 bases left between them. The germline V gene encodes CDR1 MNHEY and CDR2 SMNVEV (reference sequence). The length of the CDR3 is 13 residues.

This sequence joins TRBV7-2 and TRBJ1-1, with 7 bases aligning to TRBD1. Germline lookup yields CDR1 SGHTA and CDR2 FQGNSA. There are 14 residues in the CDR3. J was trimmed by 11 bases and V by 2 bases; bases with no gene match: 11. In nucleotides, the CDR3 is TGTGCCAGCAGCTTACCCAGACAGGGTAAGTGGGCTTTCTTT. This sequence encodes CASSLPRQGKWAFF.

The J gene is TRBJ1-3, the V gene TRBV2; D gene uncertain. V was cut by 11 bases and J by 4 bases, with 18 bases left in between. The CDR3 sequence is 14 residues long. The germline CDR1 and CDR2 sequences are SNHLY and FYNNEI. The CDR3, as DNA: TGTGCCTCGACTCGAAGCGGGTCCGGAAACACCATATATTTT. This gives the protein CASTRSGSGNTIYF.

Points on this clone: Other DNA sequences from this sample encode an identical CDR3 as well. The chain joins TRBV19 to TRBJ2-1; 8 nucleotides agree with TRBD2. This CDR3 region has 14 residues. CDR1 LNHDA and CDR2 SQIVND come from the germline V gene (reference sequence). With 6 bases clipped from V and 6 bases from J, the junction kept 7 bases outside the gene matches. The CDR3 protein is CASSPPGLANEQFF. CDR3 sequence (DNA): TGTGCCAGTAGCCCCCCCGGACTAGCCAATGAGCAGTTCTTC.

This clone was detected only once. This CDR3 reads CASSLEGGYSNQPQHF. In DNA, the CDR3 is TGTGCCAGCAGCTTAGAGGGGGGGTATAGCAATCAGCCCCAGCATTTT. The gene calls are TRBV11-2 and TRBJ1-5; TRBD1 is a possible D gene (5 bases). V lost 0 bases and J 0 bases, leaving 9 bases between the germline ends. Germline V gives CDR1 SGHAT, CDR2 FQNNGV. The CDR3 runs to 16 residues.

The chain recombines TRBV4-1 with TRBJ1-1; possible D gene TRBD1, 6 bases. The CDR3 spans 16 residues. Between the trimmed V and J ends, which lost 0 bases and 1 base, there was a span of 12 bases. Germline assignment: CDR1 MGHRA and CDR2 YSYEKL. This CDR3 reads CASSQEKARGNTEAFF. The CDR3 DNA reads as TGCGCCAGCAGCCAAGAGAAGGCCAGGGGGAACACTGAAGCTTTCTTT.

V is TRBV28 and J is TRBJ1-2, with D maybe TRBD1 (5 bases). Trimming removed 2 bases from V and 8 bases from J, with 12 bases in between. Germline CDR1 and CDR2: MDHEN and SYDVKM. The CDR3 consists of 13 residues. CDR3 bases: TGTGCCAGCAGTTTAAGTACAGGAGGGGGCTACACCTTC. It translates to CASSLSTGGGYTF.

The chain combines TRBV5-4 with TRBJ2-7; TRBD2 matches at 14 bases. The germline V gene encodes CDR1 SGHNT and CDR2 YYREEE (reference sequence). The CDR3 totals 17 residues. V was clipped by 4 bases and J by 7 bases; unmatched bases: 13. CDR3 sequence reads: CASSPGLAGAPGGEQYF. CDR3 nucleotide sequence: TGTGCCAGCAGCCCGGGACTAGCGGGAGCGCCGGGTGGGGAGCAGTACTTC.